Presented here are 31 T cell receptor beta chains from one specimen sequenced in a study of T cell repertoires in ileal Crohn's disease. Indicated time point: neoterminal ileum biopsy at postoperative endoscopy, about 6 months after surgery. TCRdb keeps only in-frame clones here, not all; method: immunoSEQ multiplex PCR. The profile covers 4,500 to 7,000 clones, with 69% appearing a single time and roughly 29% taken by the ten largest. Sequenced material: ileal tissue. These receptors were obtained from an adult with Crohn's disease.

The chain is built from TRBV2 and TRBJ1-5; TRBD1 matches at 9 bases. V was pared by 8 bases and J by 6 bases, with 14 bases of the junction left unmatched. This CDR3 is built from 16 residues. The germline V gene encodes CDR1 SNHLY and CDR2 FYNNEI. DNA of the CDR3: TGTGCCAGCCTTCAGGACCGGGACAGGGTCGGTCAGCCCCAGCATTTT. Translation gives CASLQDRDRVGQPQHF.

This clone has only a few counts. This chain uses TRBV7-3 with TRBJ2-7; D is undetermined. The germline V and J ends were trimmed by 1 base and 3 bases, with 10 bases remaining between them. The CDR3 is 14 amino acids. Germline V lookup: CDR1 SGHTA, CDR2 FQGTGA. CDR3 protein: CASSLKRRGYEQYV. The CDR3 DNA is TGTGCCAGCAGCTTAAAACGTAGAGGCTACGAGCAGTACGTC.

The J gene is TRBJ2-1, the V gene TRBV25-1; TRBD1 agrees at 8 bases. Trimming cost V 3 bases and J 4 bases; bases outside gene matches: 14. Germline CDR1 is MGHDK and CDR2 is SYGVNS. The CDR3 runs 18 residues. CDR3 residues: CASSDQVQGAPPYNEQFF. The CDR3 DNA reads as TGTGCCAGCAGTGATCAGGTTCAGGGGGCCCCCCCGTACAATGAGCAGTTCTTC.

This clone came up a few times. The chain couples TRBV6-5 to TRBJ1-1; D might be TRBD1 (5 bases). This CDR3 has 12 residues. The germline CDR1 and CDR2 sequences are MNHEY and SVGAGI. Trimming left V 6 bases short and J 4 bases short, with 9 bases between. CDR3: CASRRGGTEAFF. The CDR3 DNA reads as TGTGCCAGCAGGCGGGGGGGCACTGAAGCTTTCTTT.

This clone was found once. The chain carries TRBV18 and TRBJ2-5; 12 bases are shared with TRBD2. The V segment lost 2 bases and the J segment 5 bases; nucleotides outside the gene matches: 0. This CDR3 has 14 amino acids. CDR1 is KGHSH and CDR2 is LQKENI in the germline V gene. The CDR3 DNA is TGTGCCAGCTCACCAGGACTAGCGGGGGAGACCCAGTACTTC. The encoded protein is CASSPGLAGETQYF.

The CDR3 protein is CASSPGGAYGYTF. In DNA, the CDR3 is TGTGCCAGCAGCCCAGGGGGCGCCTATGGCTACACCTTC. The V call is TRBV7-9, the J call TRBJ1-2, with 8 nucleotides matching TRBD1. Germline V gene sequence: CDR1 SEHNR, CDR2 FQNEAQ (reference sequence). V shed 5 bases and J 4 bases; nucleotides not matched to a gene: 3. The CDR3 has 13 amino acids.

Only one count was recorded for this clone. The chain uses TRBV9 and TRBJ1-2; tentatively, D is TRBD1 (6 bases). The CDR3 extends over 15 amino acids. The ends were cut back, 0 bases at V and 5 bases at J, with 14 bases in the middle. Looked up from germline, CDR1 is SGDLS and CDR2 is YYNGEE. The CDR3 DNA reads TGTGCCAGCAGCGTAGCCCTACAGGGATCATATGGCTACACCTTC. Residues: CASSVALQGSYGYTF.

The gene calls are TRBV27 and TRBJ2-1; 13 bases align to TRBD2. This CDR3 is built from 14 residues. J was trimmed by 8 bases and V by 5 bases; bases with no gene match: 3. Germline loops: CDR1 MNHEY, CDR2 SMNVEV (reference sequence). The CDR3 nucleotides read TGTGCCAGCAGTGGCGGACTAGCGGGAGATGAGCAGTTCTTC. It encodes CASSGGLAGDEQFF.

This clone has more than one count but fewer than ten. V gene TRBV7-6 combines with J gene TRBJ1-1, with D possibly matching TRBD1 (6 bases). Germline V lookup: CDR1 SGHVS, CDR2 FNYEAQ. The CDR3 sequence is 15 residues long. V was cut by 1 base and J by 1 base, with 10 bases left in between. DNA of the CDR3: TGTGCCAGCAGCTTAGGCGGGGGCGGGAACACTGAAGCTTTCTTT. Protein: CASSLGGGGNTEAFF.

This chain links TRBV15 with TRBJ2-7; D gene unclear. V was shortened by 5 bases and J by 7 bases, with 15 bases between the two germline ends. The V gene's germline CDR1 is LNHNV and CDR2 YYDKDF (reference sequence). The CDR3 is 13 amino acids. The CDR3 reads CATSSTGSAEQYF. The CDR3 bases are TGTGCCACCAGCTCCACCGGGTCTGCGGAGCAGTACTTC. Full variable domain (remainder filled in from reference TRBV15 and TRBJ2-7): DAMVIQNPRYQVTQFGKPVTLSCSQTLNHNVMYWYQQKSSQAPKLLFHYYDKDFNNEADTPDNFQSRRPNTSFCFLDIRSPGLGDTAMYLCATSSTGSAEQYFGPGTRLTVT.

This chain uses TRBV4-3 with TRBJ1-2, with 10 bases fitting TRBD1. The CDR3 contains 14 residues. V lost 4 bases to trimming and J lost 10 bases; unmatched junction nucleotides: 9. CDR1 and CDR2 (germline): LGHNA, YSLEER. CDR3 protein: CASSRGTGTGVYTF. The CDR3 DNA is TGCGCCAGCAGCCGGGGAACCGGGACAGGGGTCTACACCTTC.

This clone was seen only a few times. The V gene is TRBV27, the J gene TRBJ2-7; 7 positions agree with TRBD2. J gave up 0 bases and V 6 bases, and 8 bases lay outside the gene matches. The germline V gene has CDR1 MNHEY and CDR2 SMNVEV (reference sequence). CDR3 length equals 15 residues. CDR3 sequence: CASSPGTTFSYEQYF. CDR3 in DNA: TGTGCCAGCAGCCCTGGGACTACCTTCTCCTACGAGCAGTACTTC.

The chain carries TRBV12-5 and TRBJ1-4; TRBD1 is a possible D gene (6 bases). Per the germline V gene, CDR1 is LGHNT and CDR2 is FRNRAP. V lost 1 base and J 7 bases, leaving 10 bases between the germline ends. The CDR3 loop spans 14 amino acids. As DNA, the CDR3 is TGTGCTAGTGGTTTGGATACAGGGTCTGAAAAACTGTTTTTT. Amino acid sequence: CASGLDTGSEKLFF.

This chain links TRBV12-5 with TRBJ1-1; D unclear. Trimming removed 1 base at V and 2 bases at J, with 5 bases between. Germline CDR1 reads LGHNT; CDR2 reads FRNRAP. The CDR3 has 13 residues. This CDR3 is CASGLESNTEAFF. Here the CDR3 DNA reads TGTGCTAGTGGTTTGGAGAGTAACACTGAAGCTTTCTTT.

CDR3 sequence reads: CSVDQGGETQYF. CDR3 nucleotide sequence: TGCAGCGTTGATCAGGGCGGAGAGACCCAGTACTTC. The chain couples TRBV29-1 to TRBJ2-5; perhaps TRBD1 as D (5 bases). There are 12 residues in the CDR3. V dropped 3 bases and J dropped 4 bases, with 9 bases sitting between them. Germline V gene sequence: CDR1 SQVTM, CDR2 ANQGSEA.

This clone was detected only once. The J gene is TRBJ2-1, the V gene TRBV10-3, with D uncertain. The germline gives CDR1 ENHRY, CDR2 SYGVKD. CDR3 size: 14 residues. V gave up 4 bases and J gave up 5 bases, with 12 bases separating them. The CDR3 sequence: CAISGSTKNNEQFF. In nucleotides, the CDR3 is TGTGCCATCAGTGGATCGACAAAAAACAATGAGCAGTTCTTC.

The rearrangement joins TRBV4-1 to TRBJ1-2; no clear D. Germline-derived CDR1 and CDR2 are MGHRA and YSYEKL. V shed 0 bases and J shed 4 bases, with 12 bases lying between them. CDR3 length: 15 residues. The DNA for the CDR3 is TGCGCCAGCAGCCAAGAGGTACCAGATTTCTATGGCTACACCTTC. This sequence encodes CASSQEVPDFYGYTF.

The CDR3 DNA reads as TGTGCCAGCTCACCAACCCAGTCGACCGGGGAGCTGTTTTTT. It translates to CASSPTQSTGELFF. V is TRBV18 and J is TRBJ2-2; D gene ambiguous. The CDR3 extends over 14 amino acids. Germline values: CDR1 KGHSH, CDR2 LQKENI. V was cut by 2 bases and J by 5 bases, with 9 bases left in between.

As for this clone: A junction end diverges from the germline sequence, so it may reflect a read error. The rearrangement joins TRBV5-1 to TRBJ2-1; D gene ambiguous. The CDR3 has 14 amino acids. Per germline, CDR1 SGHRS and CDR2 YFSETQ. CDR3 sequence reads: CASSSERLSNEQFF. The CDR3 nucleotides read TGTGCCAGCAGCTCGGAGAGGCTTAGCAATGAGCAGTTCTTC. The full variable domain, rest sourced from reference TRBV5-1 and TRBJ2-1, is KAGVTQTPRYLIKTRGQQVTLSCSPISGHRSVSWYQQTPGQGLQFLFEYFSETQRNKGNFPGRFSGRQFSNSRSEMNVSTLELGDSALYLCASSSERLSNEQFFGPGTRLTVL.

V and J are TRBV7-2 and TRBJ1-1; D possibly corresponds to TRBD1 (5 bases). The ends were cut back, 1 base at V and 2 bases at J, with 5 bases in the middle. This CDR3 region has 13 residues. The germline V gene has CDR1 SGHTA and CDR2 FQGNSA. CDR3 sequence: CASSLGTNTEAFF. CDR3 DNA: TGTGCCAGCAGCTTAGGGACAAACACTGAAGCTTTCTTT.

The J gene is TRBJ1-5, the V gene TRBV4-3, with a possible D match to TRBD1 (6 bases). Trimming cost V 0 bases and J 1 base, with 10 bases left between them. The CDR3 totals 16 residues. The V gene's germline CDR1 is LGHNA and CDR2 YSLEER. CDR3 coding DNA: TGCGCCAGCAGCCAAGAACAGGGAGCGAGCAATCAGCCCCAGCATTTT. Its protein product is CASSQEQGASNQPQHF.

This clone was seen a single time. V usage is TRBV6-5 and J usage is TRBJ1-1; D uncertain. CDR3 length: 12 residues. Trimming shortened V by 11 bases and J by 7 bases, and 17 bases separated the two germline ends. The germline gives CDR1 MNHEY, CDR2 SVGAGI. CDR3 sequence: CASFDKVFEAFF. CDR3 nucleotide sequence: TGTGCCTCCTTCGACAAGGTATTTGAAGCTTTCTTT.

This rearrangement joins TRBV28 to TRBJ1-6, with unresolved D. This CDR3 comprises 12 residues. The ends were cut back, 8 bases at V and 8 bases at J, with 10 bases in the middle. CDR1 is MDHEN, CDR2 SYDVKM, per germline. The CDR3 DNA follows: TGTGCCAGCGGCGACACCCATTCACCCCTCCACTTT. Translation: CASGDTHSPLHF.

V usage is TRBV7-2 and J usage is TRBJ1-2; D not certain. Germline lookup yields CDR1 SGHTA and CDR2 FQGNSA. This CDR3 has 16 amino acids. Trimming removed 2 bases at V and 4 bases at J, with 17 bases between. The CDR3 protein is CASSLSRPHHLYGYTF. DNA for the CDR3: TGTGCCAGCAGCTTAAGCAGGCCCCACCACCTCTATGGCTACACCTTC. The full variable domain, its missing parts supplied by reference TRBV7-2 and TRBJ1-2, is GAGVSQSPSNKVTEKGKDVELRCDPISGHTALYWYRQSLGQGLEFLIYFQGNSAPDKSGLPSDRFSAERTGGSVSTLTIQRTQQEDSAVYLCASSLSRPHHLYGYTFGSGTRLTVV.

This chain joins TRBV30 and TRBJ1-1; possible D gene TRBD1, 5 bases. V was shortened by 0 bases and J by 3 bases, with 8 bases between the two germline ends. Germline lookup yields CDR1 GTSNPN and CDR2 SVGIG (reference sequence). The CDR3 extends over 13 amino acids. The CDR3 DNA sequence: TGTGCCTGGAGTGTGGGGCTAGACACTGAAGCTTTCTTT. Amino acid sequence: CAWSVGLDTEAFF.

The chain has TRBV5-1 and TRBJ2-5; 8 bases align to TRBD1. The J call may be wrong; the DNA end is better matched by TRBJ2-7. The CDR3 length is 14 residues. Per the germline V gene, CDR1 is SGHRS and CDR2 is YFSETQ. CDR3 nucleotide sequence: TGCGCCAGCGGCCCCACAGGGGGTGCCTACGAGCAGTACTTC. Amino acids: CASGPTGGAYEQYF.

The chain links TRBV9 to TRBJ1-3; D is possibly TRBD1 (5 bases). The CDR3 spans 15 residues. V lost 0 bases and J lost 2, with 9 bases in between. CDR1 and CDR2 from the germline V gene are SGDLS and YYNGEE. The CDR3 loop is CASSVEGTTGNTIYF. The CDR3 nucleotides read TGTGCCAGCAGCGTAGAAGGGACTACTGGAAACACCATATATTTT.

This chain connects TRBV7-3 to TRBJ1-1; weak D call: TRBD1 (5 bases). The V gene lost 5 bases and the J gene lost 5 bases, with 15 bases spanning the gap. The CDR3 consists of 14 residues. The germline V gene encodes CDR1 SGHTA and CDR2 FQGTGA. CDR3 sequence (DNA): TGTGCCAGCAGCACTTCAGGGTCCCGGACTGAAGCTTTCTTT. Translated, it gives CASSTSGSRTEAFF.

This rearrangement joins TRBV10-3 to TRBJ1-1; 8 bases line up with TRBD1. The CDR3 length is 12 residues. The V segment lost 6 bases and the J segment 4 bases; nucleotides outside the gene matches: 1. Germline loops: CDR1 ENHRY, CDR2 SYGVKD. DNA for the CDR3: TGTGCCATCAGGGACAGGGTCACTGAAGCTTTCTTT. Its translation: CAIRDRVTEAFF.

The chain employs TRBV30 and TRBJ1-2; weak D call: TRBD1 (6 bases). V lost 5 bases to trimming and J lost 2 bases, with 6 bases between them. Germline CDR1 and CDR2: GTSNPN and SVGIG (reference sequence). There are 11 residues in the CDR3. The CDR3 nucleotides read TGTGCCTGGCAGGGGAACTATGGCTACACCTTC. Translation gives CAWQGNYGYTF. Filled out from reference TRBV30 and TRBJ1-2, the complete variable domain reads SQTIHQWPATLVQPVGSPLSLECTVEGTSNPNLYWYRQAAGRGLQLLFYSVGIGQISSEVPQNLSASRPQDRQFILSSKKLLLSDSGFYLCAWQGNYGYTFGSGTRLTVV.

Only a few counts were recorded for this clone. The chain carries TRBV29-1 and TRBJ1-1, with TRBD1 matching 8 bases. This CDR3 comprises 12 residues. Trimming at V came to 7 bases and at J to 1 base, leaving 2 bases not matched to a gene. Germline V gene sequence: CDR1 SQVTM, CDR2 ANQGSEA. The CDR3 DNA follows: TGCAGCGCTGGACAGGGGAACACTGAAGCTTTCTTT. Protein sequence: CSAGQGNTEAFF.